These T cell receptor beta chains were read from a single sample in a study of beta chain features in type 1 diabetes. The method was immunoSEQ multiplex PCR; TCRdb's version includes in-frame clones alone and lacks a portion of them. Among nearly 350,000 clones, 8% were seen once, and the ten largest hold around 0.44%. Sequenced input: central memory CD4+ T cells from blood. Every receptor here comes from a woman under 30 in good health. Each CDR3 is given with its conserved first and last residue. Fields, in order: CDR3 protein, V gene.

CDR3 protein: CASRTTLEAGEQYF
V gene: TRBV6-1

CDR3 protein: CASSERRAYEQYF
V gene: TRBV10-2

CDR3 protein: CASSYTGVGETQYF
V gene: TRBV6-6

CDR3 protein: CASTRDEATGELFF
V gene: TRBV27

CDR3 protein: CASSPNPDRNFYGYTF
V gene: TRBV7-2

CDR3 protein: CASSLGPGASGNTIYF
V gene: TRBV7-9

CDR3 protein: CASSLEYSSYEQYF
V gene: TRBV7-2

CDR3 protein: CASSPRQGGEKLFF
V gene: TRBV18

CDR3 protein: CASSAGRYEQYF
V gene: TRBV11-2

CDR3 protein: CASSFGVGRNEAFF
V gene: TRBV4-2

CDR3 protein: CASSFKDTGELFF
V gene: TRBV5-5

CDR3 protein: CSVQKPETGELFF
V gene: TRBV29-1

CDR3 protein: CASSSRTGVGFDEQFF
V gene: TRBV7-9

CDR3 protein: CASSLVGDRGHEQYF
V gene: TRBV5-1

CDR3 protein: CASNSMREQFF
V gene: TRBV19

CDR3 protein: CASSNRRNTGELFF
V gene: TRBV7-9

CDR3 protein: CASSIARDNEQFF
V gene: TRBV19

CDR3 protein: CASSPLSRNYGYTF
V gene: TRBV27

CDR3 protein: CASRRDITDFYGYTF
V gene: TRBV6-5

CDR3 protein: CSVELPGTDTQYF
V gene: TRBV29-1

CDR3 protein: CATAQAREQYF
V gene: TRBV10-3

CDR3 protein: CASSGPGTSGRPTDEQFF
V gene: TRBV5-4

CDR3 protein: CASSLAGTVSNEQFF
V gene: TRBV7-2

CDR3 protein: CASSPGDEQYF
V gene: TRBV18

CDR3 protein: CASSRSLGARSEQFF
V gene: TRBV6-5

CDR3 protein: CASSVATRGLAYNEQFF
V gene: TRBV9

CDR3 protein: CASSQPGQGVNEQFF
V gene: TRBV5-1

CDR3 protein: CASSFDRANYGYTF
V gene: TRBV7-2

CDR3 protein: CASSLGLGRETQYF
V gene: TRBV11-2

CDR3 protein: CASSPRDQSSYEQYF
V gene: TRBV18

CDR3 protein: CSVAGQNQETQYF
V gene: TRBV29-1

CDR3 protein: CASSLDRGGEKLFF
V gene: TRBV7-9

CDR3 protein: CASSHSLGGEQFF
V gene: TRBV10-3

CDR3 protein: CASSSDGWAGELFF
V gene: TRBV27

CDR3 protein: CASDDNDRDPTDTQYF
V gene: TRBV21-1

CDR3 protein: CASSPREITEAFF
V gene: TRBV27

CDR3 protein: CASSPFPGTTYEQYF
V gene: TRBV18

CDR3 protein: CASSPPLAGTYEQYF
V gene: TRBV18

CDR3 protein: CASSSWRGDHRNEQFF
V gene: TRBV28

CDR3 protein: CASSWDNNYGYTF
V gene: TRBV7-2

CDR3 protein: CASSPNYEQFF
V gene: TRBV7-8

CDR3 protein: CASSQDLTSGYNEQFF
V gene: TRBV4-2

CDR3 protein: CASSPQQGAAYEQYF
V gene: TRBV18

CDR3 protein: CASSPGTSGSRLYF
V gene: TRBV5-1